This T cell receptor beta chain appears in the sequencing data of a study of OX40 agonist ivuxolimab in advanced cancers. Study-wide context: Three patients, one with hepatocellular carcinoma and two with cutaneous melanoma, responded partially.

V lost 10 bases and J lost 4, with 13 bases in between. Germline-derived CDR1 and CDR2 are SEHNR and FQNEAQ (reference sequence). The length of the CDR3 is 12 residues. Study-wide results and limits: Expanded peripheral T cells had an undetermined antigen specificity. CD4+ and CD8+ blood T cells expanded clonally by week 6 at 0.1 to 3.0 mg/kg. Compared with CD4+, CD8+ T cells on average had more expanded clones.

Details on this clone: The antigen is unknown.

Profiled with immunoSEQ multiplex PCR; TCRdb holds only in-frame clones, not every one. The sample holds tens of thousands of clones, approximately 82% seen once. The source is an adult with an advanced solid tumor such as melanoma, head and neck, liver or kidney cancer. The sample was CD4+ or CD8+ T cells sorted from blood, taken in a trial of the OX40 agonist ivuxolimab. The chain couples TRBV7-9 to TRBJ2-5; D ambiguous. DNA for the CDR3: TGTGCCATCCCATCGGAAACAGAGACCCAGTACTTC. Protein product: CAIPSETETQYF. The full variable domain, rest sourced from reference TRBV7-9 and TRBJ2-5, is DTGVSQNPRHKITKRGQNVTFRCDPISEHNRLYWYRQTLGQGPEFLTYFQNEAQLEKSRLLSDRFSAERPKGSFSTLEIQRTEQGDSAMYLCAIPSETETQYFGPGTRLLVL.